A single sample is the source of the 22 T cell receptor beta chains below, sequenced in a study of blood T cell repertoires in COVID-19. The assay was immunoSEQ multiplex PCR, and TCRdb's table has in-frame clones only and misses some. The sample lists about 220,000 clones; 82% were seen once. Sequencing was done on a sample of PBMCs or T cells enriched from blood (not recorded which). The receptors originated from a woman between 55 and 75 years old who had recovered from COVID-19.

In its sample, this clone was seen once. Germline and junction disagree at one end, which may indicate a read error. The chain has TRBV7-2 and TRBJ2-5; D unresolved. This CDR3 is 12 amino acids long. Germline CDR1 and CDR2: SGHTA and FQGNSA. The CDR3 region has the DNA TGTGCCAGCAGCCCGAGCCAAAAGACCCAGTACTTC. Amino acids: CASSPSQKTQYF.

The gene calls are TRBV4-2 and TRBJ2-1; 9 bases are shared with TRBD1. The V gene's germline CDR1 is LGHNA and CDR2 YNFKEQ. The CDR3 extends over 16 amino acids. The junction had 13 bases not matched to a gene; V was cut back by 6 bases and J by 7 bases. CDR3 protein: CASSLTTGGAGNEQFF. DNA for the CDR3: TGTGCCAGCAGTCTCACTACAGGGGGCGCAGGAAATGAGCAGTTCTTC.

The CDR3 spells CASSPPGQVREQYF. CDR3 coding DNA: TGTGCCAGCTCACCTCCCGGACAGGTACGCGAGCAGTACTTC. This sequence joins TRBV18 and TRBJ2-7, with TRBD1 matching 7 bases. The length of the CDR3 is 14 residues. Germline assignment: CDR1 KGHSH and CDR2 LQKENI. J gave up 6 bases and V 3 bases, and 8 bases lay outside the gene matches.

The chain is built from TRBV7-6 and TRBJ2-6, with TRBD1 matching over 9 bases. The CDR3 is made up of 17 amino acids. V dropped 1 base and J dropped 3; count of bases not matched to a gene: 4. CDR1 SGHVS and CDR2 FNYEAQ come from the germline V gene. The CDR3: CASSLGTGVYGANVLTF. The CDR3 bases are TGTGCCAGCAGCTTAGGGACAGGGGTGTATGGGGCCAACGTCCTGACTTTC. The full variable domain, with the rest looked up from reference TRBV7-6 and TRBJ2-6, is GAGVSQSPRYKVTKRGQDVALRCDPISGHVSLYWYRQALGQGPEFLTYFNYEAQQDKSGLPNDRFSAERPEGSISTLTIQRTEQRDSAMYRCASSLGTGVYGANVLTFGAGSRLTVL.

The rearrangement uses TRBV6-4 and TRBJ1-1; 10 bases map to TRBD1. Germline V gene lookup returns CDR1 MRHNA and CDR2 SNTAGT. J was trimmed by 5 bases and V by 5 bases; bases with no gene match: 11. The length of the CDR3 is 16 residues. The CDR3 is CASSPNGQGGITEAFF. For the CDR3, the DNA is TGTGCCAGCAGTCCCAATGGACAGGGGGGGATTACTGAAGCTTTCTTT.

The chain recombines TRBV5-1 with TRBJ1-3, with no clear D. The CDR3 loop spans 16 amino acids. V lost 0 bases and J 4 bases, leaving 14 bases between the germline ends. Per the germline V gene, CDR1 is SGHRS and CDR2 is YFSETQ. The CDR3 loop is CASSLAGGIDGNTIYF. DNA of the CDR3: TGCGCCAGCAGCTTGGCCGGAGGGATAGACGGAAACACCATATATTTT.

The chain couples TRBV2 to TRBJ1-6; tentatively, D is TRBD1 (5 bases). The germline V and J ends were trimmed by 7 bases and 5 bases, with 9 bases remaining between them. The germline V gene encodes CDR1 SNHLY and CDR2 FYNNEI. CDR3 length equals 13 residues. The CDR3 region is CASTGENNSPLHF. The DNA of the CDR3 is TGTGCCAGCACGGGGGAGAATAATTCACCCCTCCACTTT.

V usage is TRBV7-2 and J usage is TRBJ1-4; no clear D. The CDR3 runs to 15 residues. Germline assignment: CDR1 SGHTA and CDR2 FQGNSA. Trimming cost V 0 bases and J 8 bases, with 13 bases left between them. The CDR3, as DNA: TGTGCCAGCAGCTTAGCCGGGGAAAAGCGCGAAAAACTGTTTTTT. Protein: CASSLAGEKREKLFF.

The V gene is TRBV14, the J gene TRBJ2-7, with 9 bases lining up with TRBD2. CDR1 is SGHDN and CDR2 is FVKESK in the germline V gene. The CDR3 spans 15 residues. J lost 3 bases, V lost 1 base, and 4 bases had no gene match. The CDR3 protein is CASSQASGGFYEQYF. CDR3 nucleotide sequence: TGTGCCAGCAGCCAAGCGAGCGGGGGGTTCTACGAGCAGTACTTC.

The V call is TRBV19, the J call TRBJ1-2; a possible D gene is TRBD1 (5 bases). Germline-derived CDR1 and CDR2 are LNHDA and SQIVND (reference sequence). With 6 bases removed from V and 4 bases from J, the gap between germline ends came to 18 bases. The CDR3 runs 15 residues. CDR3 loop: CASRNRDSGPYGYTF. Here the CDR3 DNA reads TGTGCCAGTAGGAACCGGGACTCCGGACCCTATGGCTACACCTTC.

The chain employs TRBV5-4 and TRBJ1-6, with 8 bases that match TRBD1. The trim removed 7 bases at V and 4 bases at J, leaving 10 bases unmatched. The CDR3 sequence is 16 residues long. CDR1 is SGHNT, CDR2 YYREEE, per germline (reference sequence). The CDR3 spells CASSVSDRVYNSPLHF. In DNA, the CDR3 is TGTGCCAGCTCCGTGTCGGACAGGGTATATAATTCACCCCTCCACTTT.

This sequence joins TRBV4-3 and TRBJ2-1; TRBD1 agrees at 7 bases. Germline values: CDR1 LGHNA, CDR2 YSLEER. V lost 1 base and J lost 4; bases outside the gene matches: 4. The CDR3 runs 15 residues. CDR3 region: CASSQVRTGYNEQFF. In DNA, the CDR3 is TGCGCCAGCAGCCAAGTGCGGACAGGATACAATGAGCAGTTCTTC.

The chain joins TRBV5-1 to TRBJ1-1; 9 nucleotides agree with TRBD1. V trimming: 4 bases; J trimming: 1 base; junction bases outside the gene matches: 5. The CDR3 contains 15 residues. The germline CDR1 and CDR2 sequences are SGHRS and YFSETQ. The DNA for the CDR3 is TGCGCCAGCAGCGGCCGGACAGGGGAGAACACTGAAGCTTTCTTT. The encoded protein is CASSGRTGENTEAFF.

The chain carries TRBV7-9 and TRBJ2-7; D is unclear. This CDR3 is 13 amino acids long. V was shortened by 6 bases and J by 1 base, with 10 bases between the two germline ends. Germline CDR1 reads SEHNR; CDR2 reads FQNEAQ (reference sequence). The CDR3 spells CASRPPGSYEQYF. The DNA for the CDR3 is TGTGCCAGCAGGCCTCCGGGTTCCTACGAGCAGTACTTC.

This sequence joins TRBV4-1 and TRBJ2-1; TRBD1 agrees at 11 bases. The CDR3 contains 15 residues. V was pared by 0 bases and J by 7 bases, with 2 bases of the junction left unmatched. Germline-derived CDR1 and CDR2 are MGHRA and YSYEKL. The CDR3 DNA is TGCGCCAGCAGCCAAGAGGACAGGGGGCAAAATGAGCAGTTCTTC. It translates to CASSQEDRGQNEQFF.

V and J are TRBV21-1 and TRBJ1-5. TRBV21-1 is annotated as a pseudogene. The CDR3 runs to 16 residues. CDR3 DNA sequence: TGTGCCAGCAGCAAAGTGGAGACCCGTTTGAATCAGCCCCAGCATTTT. It codes for CASSKVETRLNQPQHF.

This clone was detected only a few times. The rearrangement links TRBV5-1 to TRBJ2-1, with 11 bases identical to TRBD2. V lost 4 bases and J lost 4; bases outside the gene matches: 7. The germline gives CDR1 SGHRS, CDR2 YFSETQ. The CDR3 is 16 residues long. In DNA form, the CDR3 reads TGCGCCAGCAGCCCGACAGGGACTAGCGGTTACAATGAGCAGTTCTTC. This translates into CASSPTGTSGYNEQFF.

The chain carries TRBV19 and TRBJ1-5; a weak D match, TRBD1 (5 bases). The CDR3 consists of 15 residues. The germline V gene encodes CDR1 LNHDA and CDR2 SQIVND (reference sequence). Trimming removed 1 base at V and 6 bases at J, with 13 bases between. DNA for the CDR3: TGTGCCAGTAGTATAGGCTCATCAGGGATTCAGCCCCAGCATTTT. It yields the protein CASSIGSSGIQPQHF.

The rearrangement uses TRBV5-8 and TRBJ1-1; perhaps TRBD1 as D (6 bases). Per the germline V gene, CDR1 is SGHTS and CDR2 is YDEGEE. The CDR3 runs to 13 residues. V lost 7 bases and J 8 bases, leaving 18 bases between the germline ends. The CDR3 region has the DNA TGTGCCAGCGGCAGGGGATTGTTTTACGAAGCTTTCTTT. This encodes CASGRGLFYEAFF.

The genes are TRBV29-1 and TRBJ1-2, with 9 bases fitting TRBD1. Losses at the gene ends were 7 bases for V and 4 bases for J; bases not matched to a gene: 7. The CDR3 totals 13 residues. The germline V gene has CDR1 SQVTM and CDR2 ANQGSEA. The CDR3 is CSAGTGLRYGYTF. The CDR3 region has the DNA TGCAGCGCGGGGACAGGGCTCCGCTATGGCTACACCTTC. Using reference TRBV29-1 and TRBJ1-2 for the parts outside the CDR3, the full variable domain is SAVISQKPSRDICQRGTSLTIQCQVDSQVTMMFWYRQQPGQSLTLIATANQGSEATYESGFVIDKFPISRPNLTFSTLTVSNMSPEDSSIYLCSAGTGLRYGYTFGSGTRLTVV.

This clone was counted once. The chain carries TRBV10-3 and TRBJ1-1, with D possibly being TRBD1 (5 bases). V lost 9 bases and J 3 bases, leaving 14 bases between the germline ends. This CDR3 contains 13 residues. Germline assignment: CDR1 ENHRY and CDR2 SYGVKD. The CDR3 DNA is TGTGCCATTTCCAGGGAAGGAGACACTGAAGCTTTCTTT. Translated, it gives CAISREGDTEAFF.

This clone was seen just once. The chain is built from TRBV9 and TRBJ1-5; 9 bases line up with TRBD1. The CDR3 loop spans 12 amino acids. From germline, CDR1 is SGDLS and CDR2 YYNGEE. With 2 bases clipped from V and 9 bases from J, the junction kept 0 bases outside the gene matches. The CDR3 is CASSVGQGPQHF. The CDR3 coding sequence is TGTGCCAGCAGCGTGGGACAGGGGCCCCAGCATTTT.